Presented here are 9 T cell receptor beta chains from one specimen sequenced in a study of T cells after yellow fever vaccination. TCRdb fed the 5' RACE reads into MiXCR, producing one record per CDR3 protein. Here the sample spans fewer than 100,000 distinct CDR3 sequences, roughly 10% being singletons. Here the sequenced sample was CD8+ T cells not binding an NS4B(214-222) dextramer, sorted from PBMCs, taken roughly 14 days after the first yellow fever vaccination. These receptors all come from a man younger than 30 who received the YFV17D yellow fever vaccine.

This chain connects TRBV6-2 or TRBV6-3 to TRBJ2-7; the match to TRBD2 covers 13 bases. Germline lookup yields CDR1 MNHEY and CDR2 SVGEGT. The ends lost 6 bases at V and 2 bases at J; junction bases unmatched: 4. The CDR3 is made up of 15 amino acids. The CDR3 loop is CASRSTSGGAYEQYF. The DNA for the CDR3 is TGTGCCAGCAGATCTACTAGCGGGGGGGCCTACGAGCAGTACTTC.

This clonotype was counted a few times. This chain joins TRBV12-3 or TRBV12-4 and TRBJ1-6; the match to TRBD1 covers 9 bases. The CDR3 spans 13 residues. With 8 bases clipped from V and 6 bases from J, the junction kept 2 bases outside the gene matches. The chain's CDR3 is CASGTGSNSPLHF. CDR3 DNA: TGTGCCAGCGGGACAGGGAGTAATTCACCCCTCCACTTT.

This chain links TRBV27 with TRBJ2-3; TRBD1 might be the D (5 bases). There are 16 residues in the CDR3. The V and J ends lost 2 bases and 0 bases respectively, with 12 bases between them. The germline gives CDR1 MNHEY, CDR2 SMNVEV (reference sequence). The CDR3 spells CASSLRGFPSTDTQYF. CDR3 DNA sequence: TGTGCCAGCAGTTTAAGGGGTTTCCCGAGCACAGATACGCAGTATTTT.

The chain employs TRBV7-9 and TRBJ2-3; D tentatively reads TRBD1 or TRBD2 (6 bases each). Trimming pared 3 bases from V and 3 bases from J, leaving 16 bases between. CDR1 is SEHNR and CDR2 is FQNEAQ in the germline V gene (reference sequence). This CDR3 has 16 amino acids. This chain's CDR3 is CASSLVMQGRTDTQYF. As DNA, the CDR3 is TGTGCCAGCAGCTTGGTGATGCAGGGGAGGACAGATACGCAGTATTTT.

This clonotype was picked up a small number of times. CDR3 DNA: TGTGCCAGCAGTCCCTCGTCCACCGGGGAGCTGTTTTTT. Protein product: CASSPSSTGELFF. V gene TRBV6-6 combines with J gene TRBJ2-2; no clear D gene. Germline V lookup: CDR1 MNHNY, CDR2 SVGAGI (reference sequence). V lost 5 bases and J 4 bases, leaving 8 bases between the germline ends. CDR3 size: 13 residues.

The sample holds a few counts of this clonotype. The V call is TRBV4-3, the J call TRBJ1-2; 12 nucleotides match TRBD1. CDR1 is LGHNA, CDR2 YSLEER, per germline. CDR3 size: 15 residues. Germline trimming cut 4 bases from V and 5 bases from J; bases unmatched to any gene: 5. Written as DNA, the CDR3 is TGCGCCAGCAGCCGGGGACAGGGGGCTTTGTATGGCTACACCTTC. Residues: CASSRGQGALYGYTF.

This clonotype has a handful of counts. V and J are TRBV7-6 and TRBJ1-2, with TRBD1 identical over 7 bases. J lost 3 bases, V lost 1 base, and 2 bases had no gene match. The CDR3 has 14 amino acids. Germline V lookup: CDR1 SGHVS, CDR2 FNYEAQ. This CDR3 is CASSLGGGHYGYTF. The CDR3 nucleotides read TGTGCCAGCAGCTTAGGAGGGGGCCACTATGGCTACACCTTC. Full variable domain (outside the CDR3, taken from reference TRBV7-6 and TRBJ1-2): GAGVSQSPRYKVTKRGQDVALRCDPISGHVSLYWYRQALGQGPEFLTYFNYEAQQDKSGLPNDRFSAERPEGSISTLTIQRTEQRDSAMYRCASSLGGGHYGYTFGSGTRLTVV.

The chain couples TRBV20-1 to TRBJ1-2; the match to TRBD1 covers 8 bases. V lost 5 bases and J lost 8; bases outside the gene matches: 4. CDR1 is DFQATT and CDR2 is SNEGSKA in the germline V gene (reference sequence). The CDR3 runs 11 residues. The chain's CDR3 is CSARTGQGYTF. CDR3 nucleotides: TGCAGTGCTCGGACAGGGCAAGGCTACACCTTC.

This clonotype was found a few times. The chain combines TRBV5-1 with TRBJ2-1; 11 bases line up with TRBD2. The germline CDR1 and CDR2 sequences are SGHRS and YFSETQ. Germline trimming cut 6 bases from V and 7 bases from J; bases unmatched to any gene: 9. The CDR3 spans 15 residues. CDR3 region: CASTTRTSGSNEQFF. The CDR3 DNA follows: TGCGCCAGCACCACCAGGACTAGCGGGTCGAATGAGCAGTTCTTC.